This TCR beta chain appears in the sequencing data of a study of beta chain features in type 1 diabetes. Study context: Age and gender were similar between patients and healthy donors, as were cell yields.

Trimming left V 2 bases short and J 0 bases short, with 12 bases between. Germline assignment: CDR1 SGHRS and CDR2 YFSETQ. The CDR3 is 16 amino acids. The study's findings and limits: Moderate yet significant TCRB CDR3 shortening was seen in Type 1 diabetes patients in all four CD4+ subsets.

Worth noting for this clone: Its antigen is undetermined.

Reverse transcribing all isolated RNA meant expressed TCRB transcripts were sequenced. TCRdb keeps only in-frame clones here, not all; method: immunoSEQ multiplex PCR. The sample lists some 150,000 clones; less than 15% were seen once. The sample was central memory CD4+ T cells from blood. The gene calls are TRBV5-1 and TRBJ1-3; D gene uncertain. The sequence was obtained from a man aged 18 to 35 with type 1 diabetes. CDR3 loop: CASSFREQYSGNTIYF. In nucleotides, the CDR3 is TGCGCCAGCAGCTTTCGAGAACAGTACTCTGGAAACACCATATATTTT.